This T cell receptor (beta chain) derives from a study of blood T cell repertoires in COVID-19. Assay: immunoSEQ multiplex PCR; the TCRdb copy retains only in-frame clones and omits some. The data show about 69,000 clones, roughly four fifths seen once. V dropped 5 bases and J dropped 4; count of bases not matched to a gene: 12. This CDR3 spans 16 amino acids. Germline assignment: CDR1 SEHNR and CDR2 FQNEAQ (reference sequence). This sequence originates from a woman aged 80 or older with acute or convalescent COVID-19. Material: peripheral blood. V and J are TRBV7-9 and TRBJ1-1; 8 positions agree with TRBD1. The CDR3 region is CASSQAQTGVVTEAFF. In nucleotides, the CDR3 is TGTGCCAGCAGCCAAGCCCAGACAGGGGTGGTCACTGAAGCTTTCTTT.